These 16 T cell receptor beta chains were sequenced from one sample in a study of T-cell memory formation after mild COVID-19. TCRdb reprocessed the 5' RACE reads with MiXCR, giving one entry per CDR3 protein. The table has roughly 620,000 distinct CDR3 sequences, 18% seen once. The specimen was PBMCs or a T cell subset sorted from them (not recorded which). The receptors derive from an adult woman who had mild COVID-19 (a few samples of this study predate the infection). Cell type and time point are not known.

This sequence joins TRBV12-3 or TRBV12-4 and TRBJ2-3, with TRBD2 identical over 10 bases. J gave up 2 bases and V 7 bases, and 9 bases lay outside the gene matches. CDR3 length equals 16 residues. CDR3 bases: TGTGCCAGCACCCTGGCCAGCGGGGGGGCCACAGATACGCAGTATTTT. This sequence encodes CASTLASGGATDTQYF.

The table lists this clonotype with a few counts. The rearrangement uses TRBV7-9 and TRBJ2-3, with TRBD2 matching over 10 bases. After removal of 5 bases from V and 2 bases from J, the junction contained 4 bases not matched to a gene. The CDR3 is made up of 15 amino acids. Germline V gene sequence: CDR1 SEHNR, CDR2 FQNEAQ (reference sequence). The DNA of the CDR3 is TGTGCCAGCAGCATTACTAGCGGGGCCACAGATACGCAGTATTTT. Translating gives CASSITSGATDTQYF.

The V call is TRBV10-3, the J call TRBJ2-6; 7 nucleotides line up with TRBD2. The CDR3 runs to 16 residues. V lost 3 bases, J lost 2 bases, and 4 bases stayed unmatched. Per germline, CDR1 ENHRY and CDR2 SYGVKD. CDR3 sequence: CAISEGRVAGANVLTF. CDR3 DNA: TGTGCCATCAGTGAAGGGAGGGTCGCTGGGGCCAACGTCCTGACTTTC.

The rearrangement links TRBV20-1 to TRBJ1-3, with 7 bases fitting TRBD1. V was clipped by 1 base and J by 4 bases; unmatched bases: 10. CDR3 size: 16 residues. The V gene's germline CDR1 is DFQATT and CDR2 SNEGSKA (reference sequence). This chain's CDR3 is CSARARTGDGGNTIYF. In DNA, the CDR3 is TGCAGTGCTAGAGCCCGTACAGGGGATGGAGGAAACACCATATATTTT.

V gene TRBV5-1 combines with J gene TRBJ1-3; D is unclear. This CDR3 is built from 15 residues. The V end was cut by 4 bases, the J end by 0 bases, with 11 bases between. Germline V CDR1 and CDR2: SGHRS, YFSETQ. This CDR3 reads CASSREPVSGNTIYF. CDR3 nucleotide sequence: TGCGCCAGCAGCCGGGAGCCGGTCTCTGGAAACACCATATATTTT.

This clonotype was recorded a few times. The V gene is TRBV12-3 or TRBV12-4, the J gene TRBJ2-3; a weak D match, TRBD1 (6 bases). This CDR3 is built from 17 residues. V lost 4 bases, J lost 2 bases, and 19 bases lay in between. CDR3 protein: CASSSPLGRGHTDTQYF. For the CDR3, the DNA is TGTGCCAGCAGTTCCCCCCTGGGCAGGGGCCACACAGATACGCAGTATTTT.

At least ten counts were recorded for this clonotype. The rearrangement links TRBV18 to TRBJ2-1; a possible D gene is TRBD2 (5 bases). Germline CDR1 is KGHSH and CDR2 is LQKENI. This CDR3 region has 15 residues. The V end lost 6 bases, the J end lost 9 bases, and 21 bases lay between the germline ends. DNA for the CDR3: TGTGCCAGCTCCCCCTTTAAGGCGGATGGGAGTGAGCAGTTCTTC. It yields the protein CASSPFKADGSEQFF.

This clonotype has only a few counts. The chain employs TRBV24-1 and TRBJ2-1; D is possibly TRBD2 (5 bases). The CDR3 has 11 amino acids. Trimming took 8 bases from V and 5 from J, leaving 6 bases between them. Looked up from germline, CDR1 is KGHDR and CDR2 is SFDVKD. CDR3: CATIGDNEQFF. The CDR3 coding sequence is TGTGCCACCATCGGGGACAATGAGCAGTTCTTC.

This clonotype was detected ten times or more. The rearrangement links TRBV5-1 to TRBJ2-1, with no clear D. The germline CDR1 and CDR2 sequences are SGHRS and YFSETQ. The CDR3 is made up of 12 amino acids. V was clipped by 4 bases and J by 7 bases, with 9 bases between them. CDR3 region: CASSLEANEQFF. The CDR3 nucleotides read TGCGCCAGCAGCCTCGAGGCGAATGAGCAGTTCTTC.

The rearrangement uses TRBV6-5 and TRBJ1-4, with 7 positions matching TRBD1. J was trimmed by 7 bases and V by 5 bases; bases with no gene match: 7. CDR1 and CDR2 (germline): MNHEY, SVGAGI. The CDR3 loop spans 14 amino acids. CDR3 DNA: TGTGCCAGCAGTGCTGCCAGGGGGGGTGAAAAACTGTTTTTT. Its translation: CASSAARGGEKLFF.

This clonotype was counted a few times. The chain employs TRBV5-1 and TRBJ1-1; D uncertain. V lost 0 bases, J lost 1 base, and 13 bases lay in between. The CDR3 has 16 amino acids. In germline, CDR1 is SGHRS, CDR2 YFSETQ. In DNA form, the CDR3 reads TGCGCCAGCAGCTTGGATGCCTCCCTGGGGAACACTGAAGCTTTCTTT. Residues: CASSLDASLGNTEAFF.

The rearrangement links TRBV20-1 to TRBJ2-3; no clear D. In germline, CDR1 is DFQATT, CDR2 SNEGSKA (reference sequence). The CDR3 covers 14 residues. V lost 6 bases and J 1 base, leaving 14 bases between the germline ends. CDR3 protein: CSAPTRFRTDTQYF. CDR3 coding DNA: TGCAGTGCACCCACCCGTTTCCGCACAGATACGCAGTATTTT.

Regarding this clonotype: The DNA is left out, because the CDR3 cannot be placed on it with certainty; the CDR3 is given as TCRdb lists it. The chain couples TRBV29-1 to TRBJ2-5; whether TRBD1, the table's D call, matches the DNA was not checked. Counting both end residues, the CDR3 totals 12 amino acids. Per germline, CDR1 SQVTM and CDR2 ANQGSEA. CDR3 protein: CSVESSGQVPYF.

There are a few counts of this clonotype. The chain uses TRBV7-8 and TRBJ1-1, with D possibly being TRBD1 (6 bases). The germline CDR1 and CDR2 sequences are SGHVS and FQNEAQ. This CDR3 region has 13 residues. The germline V and J ends were trimmed by 5 bases and 11 bases, with 18 bases remaining between them. CDR3 coding DNA: TGTGCCAGCAGCAGAGGGGGGCTCCCTGGGGCTTTCTTT. Protein product: CASSRGGLPGAFF. Drawing the rest from reference TRBV7-8 and TRBJ1-1, the complete variable domain is GAGVSQSPRYKVAKRGQDVALRCDPISGHVSLFWYQQALGQGPEFLTYFQNEAQLDKSGLPSDRFFAERPEGSVSTLKIQRTQQEDSAVYLCASSRGGLPGAFFGQGTRLTVV.

J is TRBJ1-2 and V is TRBV9; D is perhaps TRBD1 (5 bases). V dropped 3 bases and J dropped 8 bases, with 17 bases sitting between them. Germline V gene data show CDR1 as SGDLS and CDR2 as YYNGEE. CDR3 length: 14 amino acids. The CDR3 loop is CASSERTQTGGYTF. The CDR3 DNA reads TGTGCCAGCAGCGAACGGACACAAACCGGGGGCTACACCTTC.

The chain links TRBV7-9 to TRBJ1-4, with TRBD1 matching 11 bases. The V gene end was trimmed by 5 bases and the J gene end by 4 bases; junction bases not matched to a gene: 6. Germline V gene lookup returns CDR1 SEHNR and CDR2 FQNEAQ (reference sequence). CDR3 length: 16 amino acids. This chain's CDR3 is CASSPGQGANNEKLFF. The CDR3 nucleotides read TGTGCCAGCAGCCCCGGACAGGGGGCGAATAATGAAAAACTGTTTTTT.